The present T cell receptor (beta chain) was sequenced within a study of blood T cell repertoires in COVID-19. The repertoire was sequenced with immunoSEQ multiplex PCR; TCRdb's copy has only in-frame clones and lacks some. Of over 200,000 clones detected, about 86% appear once; the ten largest clones hold 5% to 6%. Losses at the gene ends were 6 bases for V and 7 bases for J; bases not matched to a gene: 8. Germline CDR1 is SGHRS and CDR2 is YFSETQ. This CDR3 has 14 amino acids. The table lists this clone with a few counts. This chain uses TRBV5-1 with TRBJ1-4, with 8 bases matching TRBD1. The sample taken for sequencing was peripheral blood. The receptor's source is an older man with acute or convalescent COVID-19. CDR3 sequence reads: CASTYGQGSEKLFF. The DNA for the CDR3 is TGCGCCAGCACCTACGGACAGGGTAGTGAAAAACTGTTTTTT.